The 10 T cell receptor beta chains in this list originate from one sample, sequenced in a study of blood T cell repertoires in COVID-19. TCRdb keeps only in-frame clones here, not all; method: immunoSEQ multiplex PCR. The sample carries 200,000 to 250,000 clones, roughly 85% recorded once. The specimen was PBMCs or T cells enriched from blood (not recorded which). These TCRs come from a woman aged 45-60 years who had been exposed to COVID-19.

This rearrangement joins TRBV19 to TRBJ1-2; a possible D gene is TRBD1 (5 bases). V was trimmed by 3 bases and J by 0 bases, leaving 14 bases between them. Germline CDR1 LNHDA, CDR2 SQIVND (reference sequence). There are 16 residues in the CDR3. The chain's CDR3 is CASSMGGTKANYGYTF. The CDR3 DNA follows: TGTGCCAGTAGTATGGGGGGGACCAAAGCTAACTATGGCTACACCTTC.

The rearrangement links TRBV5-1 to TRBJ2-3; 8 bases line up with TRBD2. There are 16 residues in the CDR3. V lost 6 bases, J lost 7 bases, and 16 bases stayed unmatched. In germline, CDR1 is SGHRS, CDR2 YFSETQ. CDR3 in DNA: TGCGCCAGCACCTCCCCCGGGGGGGCTGGAGGTAATACGCAGTATTTT. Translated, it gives CASTSPGGAGGNTQYF.

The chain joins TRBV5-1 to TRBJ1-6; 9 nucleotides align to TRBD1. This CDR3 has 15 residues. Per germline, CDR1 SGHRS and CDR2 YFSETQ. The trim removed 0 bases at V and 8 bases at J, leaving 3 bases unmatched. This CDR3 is CASSLAGQGDSPLHF. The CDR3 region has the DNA TGCGCCAGCAGCTTGGCGGGACAGGGAGATTCACCCCTCCACTTT.

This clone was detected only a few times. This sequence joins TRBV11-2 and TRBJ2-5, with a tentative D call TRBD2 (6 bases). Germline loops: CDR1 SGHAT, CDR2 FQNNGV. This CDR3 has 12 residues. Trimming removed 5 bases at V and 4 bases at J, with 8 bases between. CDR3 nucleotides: TGTGCCAGCAGCGGGGGAGGAGAGACCCAGTACTTC. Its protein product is CASSGGGETQYF.

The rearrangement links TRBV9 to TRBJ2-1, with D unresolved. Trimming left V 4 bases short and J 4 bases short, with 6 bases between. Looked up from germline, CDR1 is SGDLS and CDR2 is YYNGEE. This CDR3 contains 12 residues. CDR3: CASSLYYNEQFF. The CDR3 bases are TGTGCCAGCAGCCTCTATTACAATGAGCAGTTCTTC.

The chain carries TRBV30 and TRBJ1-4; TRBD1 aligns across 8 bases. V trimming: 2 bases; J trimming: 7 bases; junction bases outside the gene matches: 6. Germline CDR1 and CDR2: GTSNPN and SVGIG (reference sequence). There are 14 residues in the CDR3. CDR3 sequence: CAWSTDRGSEKLFF. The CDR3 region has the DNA TGTGCCTGGAGTACAGACAGGGGAAGTGAAAAACTGTTTTTT.

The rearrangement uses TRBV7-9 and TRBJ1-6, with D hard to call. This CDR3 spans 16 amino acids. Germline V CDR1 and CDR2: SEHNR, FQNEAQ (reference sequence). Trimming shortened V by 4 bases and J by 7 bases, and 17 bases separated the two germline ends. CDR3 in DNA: TGTGCCAGCAGCTCTCGGGGTGGGTTCAGCAATTCACCCCTCCACTTT. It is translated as CASSSRGGFSNSPLHF.

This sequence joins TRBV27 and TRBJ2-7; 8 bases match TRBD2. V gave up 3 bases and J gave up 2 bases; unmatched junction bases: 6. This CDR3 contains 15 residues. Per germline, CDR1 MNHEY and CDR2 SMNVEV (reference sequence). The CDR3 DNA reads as TGTGCCAGCAGTTTCAGCGGGGGCGAAACCTACGAGCAGTACTTC. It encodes CASSFSGGETYEQYF.

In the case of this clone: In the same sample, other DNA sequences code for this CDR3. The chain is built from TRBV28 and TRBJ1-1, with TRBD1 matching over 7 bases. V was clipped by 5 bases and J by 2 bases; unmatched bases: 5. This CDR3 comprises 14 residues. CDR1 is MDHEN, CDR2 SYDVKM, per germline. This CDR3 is CASSLGQKNTEAFF. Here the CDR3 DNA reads TGTGCCAGCAGTCTGGGACAGAAAAACACTGAAGCTTTCTTT.

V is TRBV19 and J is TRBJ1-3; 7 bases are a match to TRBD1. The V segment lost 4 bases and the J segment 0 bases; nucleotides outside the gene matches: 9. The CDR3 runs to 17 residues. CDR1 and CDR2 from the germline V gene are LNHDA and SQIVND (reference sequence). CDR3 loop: CASSRRTGPTSGNTIYF. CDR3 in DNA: TGTGCCAGTAGTAGGAGGACAGGTCCAACCTCTGGAAACACCATATATTTT.